The source of this T cell receptor beta chain is a study of cytomegalovirus exposure and HLA in healthy donors. Broader study findings: That first-cohort TCR clusters tended to co-occur in the roughly 120 validation repertoires was found in a later analysis. In vitro testing confirmed a few CMV-associated chains as specific for CMV antigens.

Concerning this clone itself: The antigen remains unidentified.

The CDR3 runs to 16 residues. Trimming took 4 bases from V and 2 from J, leaving 15 bases between them. Germline-derived CDR1 and CDR2 are ENHRY and SYGVKD. Separation from the roughly 670-subject first cohort characterized the roughly 130-subject validation cohort, to which the donors belonged. Data came from immunoSEQ multiplex PCR; TCRdb stores just in-frame clones and leaves some out. The data show 150,000 to 200,000 clones, with around 86% seen just once and more than 1.1% held by the top ten. The sequence derives from a woman in her late teens or twenties in good health and CMV-seronegative. The sequenced material came from PBMCs. The V and J genes are TRBV10-3 and TRBJ1-5; a possible D gene is TRBD1 (5 bases). In DNA, the CDR3 is TGTGCCATCAGTGCTTTAGGGGTGGGTGGCAATCAGCCCCAGCATTTT. It yields the protein CAISALGVGGNQPQHF.